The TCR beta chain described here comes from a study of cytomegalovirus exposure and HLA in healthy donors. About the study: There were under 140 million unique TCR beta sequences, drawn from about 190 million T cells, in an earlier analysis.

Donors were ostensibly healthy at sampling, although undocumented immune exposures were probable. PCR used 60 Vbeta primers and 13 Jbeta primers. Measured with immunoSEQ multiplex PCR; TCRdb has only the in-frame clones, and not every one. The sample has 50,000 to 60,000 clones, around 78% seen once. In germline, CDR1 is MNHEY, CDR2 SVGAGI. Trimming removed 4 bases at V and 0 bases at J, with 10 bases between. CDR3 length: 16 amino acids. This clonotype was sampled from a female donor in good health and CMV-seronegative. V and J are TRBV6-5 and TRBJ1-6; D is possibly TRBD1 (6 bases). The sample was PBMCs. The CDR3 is CASSSGVSSYNSPLHF. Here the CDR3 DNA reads TGTGCCAGCAGTTCAGGGGTGAGCTCCTATAATTCACCCCTCCACTTT.